Given below is one T cell receptor (beta chain) in context. This clone's antigen is unknown. The record has no base qualities; no much larger clone is one base away. This specimen belongs to a study of blood T cell repertoires in COVID-19 (dated by TCRdb to 2020 to 2021). Turning to the overall study: Samples from collaborators originated in the United States, Italy and Spain and spanned both the acute and convalescent phases of COVID-19. The material from the prospective study consisted of cDNA or gDNA derived from T cells, B-cell-depleted T cells, or PBMCs. The dataset comprised deeply sampled blood TCRbeta repertoires from subjects exposed to, actively infected with, or recovered from COVID-19. The repertoires were released in a freely available public database meant as a resource for research on the immune response to SARS-CoV-2. The samples were drawn from the first 160 participants of the ongoing ImmuneRACE study and from roughly 1,300 subjects provided by 6 global collaborators. A de-identified subject ID, COVID-19 status, age in years and sex were almost always included in the sample metadata. Where HLA class I and class II types were available, the types were taken from metadata supplied by the sample provider, not from assay-based typing.

TCRbeta CDR3 regions were amplified from genomic DNA using the immunoSEQ Assay, a bias-controlled multiplex PCR. The study's processing was this. Within the assay, amplification of reference gene primers was used to estimate how many nucleated cells each sample contained. To quantify the absolute abundance of each unique TCRbeta CDR3 rearrangement, sequence reads were collapsed and filtered. For each sample, productive Simpson clonality was calculated by taking the square root of Simpson's diversity index across productive rearrangements. TCRdb obtained this table from immuneACCESS and retained in-frame rearrangements with V and J assigned. These tables miss some clones; where compared with another copy, unresolved V genes account for less than half of the shortfall, and the remainder is unexplained. The DNA was the basis for D and trimming; V, J and clone size are from that table. This sample gives 250,000 to 300,000 clones in total; around 91% of them show up just once. The ten largest clones take up around 13% of the sample.

Beyond this particular receptor, the publication reports: The quantity of clinical and demographic metadata differed by source and by participant and was supplied without curation.

Collaborating institutions collected whole blood in K2EDTA tubes following their own protocols. For TCRbeta analysis, collaborators shipped samples as frozen whole blood, isolated PBMCs, or DNA extracted from either of those sample types. CDR1 MNHEY and CDR2 SVGAGI are derived from the germline V gene. V lost 6 bases and J lost 7 bases, and the count of bases not matched to a germline gene is 3. From the cysteine through the phenylalanine, the CDR3 covers 13 amino acids. Only the CDR3 DNA stays, 39 bases, in frame from base 1. The rearranged chain carries TRBV6-5 and TRBJ1-4, with 9 bases in between that match TRBD1. Sequenced: peripheral blood. The clonotype was recovered from a woman in her sixties with acute or convalescent COVID-19. In nucleotides, the sequence is TGTGCCAGCAGCCGGACAGGGGTTGAAAAACTGTTTTTT. Its protein product is CASSRTGVEKLFF.